These T cell receptor beta chains were read from a single sample in a study of blood T cell repertoires in COVID-19. Clones were read by immunoSEQ multiplex PCR, and TCRdb kept only the in-frame ones, dropping some. The data hold approximately 59,000 clones, with approximately 80% observed a single time. The sample consisted of peripheral blood. All receptors derive from a man aged 60-69 years with COVID-19, enrolled during active disease. The CDR3 runs from the conserved cysteine through the conserved F or W. Each record gives: CDR3 DNA, CDR3 protein, clone size, CDR3 length, V gene, J gene, D gene. D genes are given only for firm matches. Clone size is shown for a subset of rows, as once, few, many or a class of expanded clone.

TGTGCCAGCAGCTTGGAAGCGTCGAACACTGAAGCTTTCTTT	CASSLEASNTEAFF	.	14	TRBV5-4	TRBJ1-1	.
TGTGCCAGCAGCTTGGAACTTTACAATGAGCAGTTCTTC	CASSLELYNEQFF	.	13	TRBV5-6	TRBJ2-1	.
TGTGCCAGCAGTTTAAGCAACTCCTACGAGCAGTACTTC	CASSLSNSYEQYF	.	13	TRBV12-3/TRBV12-4	TRBJ2-7	.
TGTGCCGTGGGGGCAACATTAGGAGAGACCCAGTACTTC	CAVGATLGETQYF	.	13	TRBV6-5	TRBJ2-5	.
TGTGCCAGCTCACCAACCGCGGGAACGTCCTACGAGCAGTACTTC	CASSPTAGTSYEQYF	few	15	TRBV18	TRBJ2-7	.
TGTGCCAGCAGCAAAGTGGAGACCCTCAACAATGAGCAGTTCTTC	CASSKVETLNNEQFF	.	15	TRBV21-1	TRBJ2-1	.
TGCGCCAGCAGCTCCGGGGGGGACACTGAAGCTTTCTTT	CASSSGGDTEAFF	.	13	TRBV5-1	TRBJ1-1	.
TGTGCCAGCAGCCTCGACAGGGGGCCCGGGGAGCTGTTTTTT	CASSLDRGPGELFF	.	14	TRBV7-2	TRBJ2-2	TRBD1
TGTGCCAGCACCCAGGGCAGTCAGCCCCAGCATTTT	CASTQGSQPQHF	.	12	TRBV28	TRBJ1-5	.
TGTGCCAGCAGTTCCCCGATACCGGACGGAGGAGGAGAGACCCAGTACTTC	CASSSPIPDGGGETQYF	.	17	TRBV6-2/TRBV6-3	TRBJ2-5	.
TGCAGCGTTCCGCCCAGGGGGCAGGGCTATGGCTACACCTTC	CSVPPRGQGYGYTF	.	14	TRBV29-1	TRBJ1-2	TRBD1
TGTGCCAGCAGCTTGGCCGGGCGGGGGGGCCGCTACAATGAGCAGTTCTTC	CASSLAGRGGRYNEQFF	.	17	TRBV5-4	TRBJ2-1	TRBD2
TGTGCCTGGAGTCTCCGCACAGATACGCAGTATTTT	CAWSLRTDTQYF	.	12	TRBV30	TRBJ2-3	.
TGTGCCAGCACCCTAAGGAGGGGCCCGCTCTACGAGCAGTACTTC	CASTLRRGPLYEQYF	.	15	TRBV6-5	TRBJ2-7	.
TGTGCCAGCAGTGATTTAGGAGGACTAGCGGGGGCCAATGAGCAGTTCTTC	CASSDLGGLAGANEQFF	.	17	TRBV25-1	TRBJ2-1	TRBD2
TGTGCCACCAGCCTCCGGCGGGGGGCGGAGACCCAGTACTTC	CATSLRRGAETQYF	.	14	TRBV15	TRBJ2-5	TRBD2
TGCAGCGTTGATACCGACAGGGTTTCCTACAATGAGCAGTTCTTC	CSVDTDRVSYNEQFF	.	15	TRBV29-1	TRBJ2-1	TRBD1
TGTGCCAGCTCACCACTTACTGAGGCCGGGGAGCTGTTTTTT	CASSPLTEAGELFF	.	14	TRBV18	TRBJ2-2	.
TGTGCCAGCAGCTTAGGGGGCCTCGAGCAGTACTTC	CASSLGGLEQYF	once	12	TRBV7-8	TRBJ2-7	.
TGTGCCAGCAGTCAACAGGGCCCGCCCCAGCATTTT	CASSQQGPPQHF	.	12	TRBV2	TRBJ1-5	.
TGTGCCAGTAGATGGGCGGGGCGATCCCTCCACTTT	CASRWAGRSLHF	.	12	TRBV19	TRBJ1-6	.
TGTGCCAGCAGCTCTTGGCTAGCGGGCCTGATGAATACGCAGTATTTT	CASSSWLAGLMNTQYF	.	16	TRBV11-2	TRBJ2-3	TRBD2
TGTGCCAGCAGCCGGGTCCATAACTATGGCTACACCTTC	CASSRVHNYGYTF	.	13	TRBV9	TRBJ1-2	.
TGTGCCTGGAGTAAGCTTACAGGGAGGGGCACCGGGGAGCTGTTTTTT	CAWSKLTGRGTGELFF	.	16	TRBV30	TRBJ2-2	.
TGTGCCAGCAGCCAGACAAACTATGGCTACACCTTC	CASSQTNYGYTF	.	12	TRBV14	TRBJ1-2	.
TGTGCCGGGGCGGGGGCCGCCCAGGAGACCCAGTACTTC	CAGAGAAQETQYF	.	13	TRBV10-3	TRBJ2-5	.
TGTGCCAGTAGTATAGACCTCGGTAAAACCTACGAGCAGTACTTC	CASSIDLGKTYEQYF	few	15	TRBV19	TRBJ2-7	.
TGTGCCGCCGTGGGGACTAAGAACTACGAGCAGTACTTC	CAAVGTKNYEQYF	.	13	TRBV10-3	TRBJ2-7	TRBD2
TGTGCCAGCAGTGATATTAACAGGGGCGCCTACGAGCAGTACTTC	CASSDINRGAYEQYF	few	15	TRBV6-1	TRBJ2-7	TRBD1
TGCGCCAGCAGCTTGTCCCAGGGAGGAACTGAAGCTTTCTTT	CASSLSQGGTEAFF	few	14	TRBV5-1	TRBJ1-1	.
TGTGCCAGCAGCCCGGACAGGGGGCACGGTAATGAAAAACTGTTTTTT	CASSPDRGHGNEKLFF	.	16	TRBV28	TRBJ1-4	TRBD1
TGTGCCACCAGCAGAGAGGGCGATAACACTGAAGCTTTCTTT	CATSREGDNTEAFF	.	14	TRBV15	TRBJ1-1	.
TGTGCAAGTCGCTCACCCGGGGGGGGAACCAAAAACATTCAGTACTTC	CASRSPGGGTKNIQYF	.	16	TRBV12-2	TRBJ2-4	.
TGCGCCAGCAGCGCCGGGACTTCGAACACTGAAGCTTTCTTT	CASSAGTSNTEAFF	once	14	TRBV5-1	TRBJ1-1	.
TGCGCCAGCAGCTTGGAGGCTAGCGGGAGTGCAATGAAGACCCAGTACTTC	CASSLEASGSAMKTQYF	.	17	TRBV5-1	TRBJ2-5	TRBD2
TGTGCCAGCAGCACCCGGACAGTCTCTGGAAACACCATATATTTT	CASSTRTVSGNTIYF	.	15	TRBV9	TRBJ1-3	.
TGTGCCAGCAGGGAATCGACAGATACGCAGTATTTT	CASRESTDTQYF	.	12	TRBV25-1	TRBJ2-3	.
TGTGCCAGCTCACCACTGGACAGTAACACTGAAGCTTTCTTT	CASSPLDSNTEAFF	.	14	TRBV18	TRBJ1-1	.
TGCGCCAGCAGCTTGGATCTGGGCCTCGCGAACACCGGGGAGCTGTTTTTT	CASSLDLGLANTGELFF	.	17	TRBV5-1	TRBJ2-2	.
TGTGCCAGCAGCGGTCGACAGGGTAATGAAAAACTGTTTTTT	CASSGRQGNEKLFF	.	14	TRBV9	TRBJ1-4	TRBD1
TGTGCCAGTAGTACAGGGGTTGGACAGCCCCAGCATTTT	CASSTGVGQPQHF	.	13	TRBV19	TRBJ1-5	.
TGCGCCAGCAGACCTGGGGGGGACGGACTCTCTGGAAACACCATATATTTT	CASRPGGDGLSGNTIYF	few	17	TRBV5-1	TRBJ1-3	.
TGTGCCAGCAGCCCGGTGGGGGGACAGGCCCAGTACTTC	CASSPVGGQAQYF	.	13	TRBV5-4	TRBJ2-5	TRBD1
TGTGCCATCGCACAAGGAGGTATCCAAGAGACCCAGTACTTC	CAIAQGGIQETQYF	.	14	TRBV10-3	TRBJ2-5	.
TGTGCCAGCAGCTCTGCACAAGGGGCTGATGAAAAACTGTTTTTT	CASSSAQGADEKLFF	.	15	TRBV7-9	TRBJ1-4	.
TGTGCCACCACAACCCCGGGACTAGCGGCTAATGAGCAGTTCTTC	CATTTPGLAANEQFF	once	15	TRBV19	TRBJ2-1	TRBD2
TGTGCCAGCAGTGAAGCTCGGGTGGATTACGAGCAGTACTTC	CASSEARVDYEQYF	once	14	TRBV2	TRBJ2-7	.
TGCAGCTCAAAACAGGACAGGGCGGGTGAAGCTTTCTTT	CSSKQDRAGEAFF	.	13	TRBV29-1	TRBJ1-1	TRBD1
TGTGCCAGCAGTTACGGGACAAAATACAATGAGCAGTTCTTC	CASSYGTKYNEQFF	.	14	TRBV6-5	TRBJ2-1	.
TGTGCCAGCAGCCCCGGGACAGGCAGTCGAACAGATACGCAGTATTTT	CASSPGTGSRTDTQYF	once	16	TRBV11-3	TRBJ2-3	TRBD1
TGTGCCAGCAGAGTCGAGACAGGGGATCGTTTCTACGAGCAGTACTTC	CASRVETGDRFYEQYF	.	16	TRBV2	TRBJ2-7	TRBD1